Listed below are T cell receptor beta chains from one sample, sequenced in a study of blood T cell repertoires in COVID-19. Sequencing used immunoSEQ multiplex PCR; TCRdb keeps in-frame clones, though not all of them. Here the sample spans 250,000 to 300,000 clones, roughly 90% being singletons. The sequenced sample was peripheral blood. Receptor source: a woman under 40 with COVID-19, enrolled during active disease. CDR3s include the opening cysteine and the closing phenylalanine or tryptophan. The D gene is left open where the match is weak. The listing skips clone size in some rows; elsewhere it reads once, few, many or a size class.

d_call	v_call	j_call	clone_size	cdr3_aa	cdr3_nt
.	TRBV19	TRBJ1-2	.	CASSAAGFDYGYTF	TGTGCCAGTAGTGCCGCGGGCTTCGACTATGGCTACACCTTC
TRBD1	TRBV19	TRBJ2-7	.	CASSIGDRSTYEQYF	TGTGCCAGTAGTATAGGGGACAGGTCGACCTACGAGCAGTACTTC
.	TRBV24-1	TRBJ1-2	.	CATSDLLDGGRQPNNYGYTF	TGTGCCACCAGTGATTTGCTTGACGGTGGTCGACAGCCTAATAACTATGGCTACACCTTC
TRBD2	TRBV13	TRBJ2-3	once	CASRIAGPDTQYF	TGTGCCAGCCGGATAGCGGGCCCAGATACGCAGTATTTT
.	TRBV19	TRBJ1-5	once	CASSIIGVSNQPQHF	TGTGCCAGTAGTATCATAGGGGTTAGCAATCAGCCCCAGCATTTT
.	TRBV19	TRBJ1-2	once	CASSVNSGFGYTF	TGTGCCAGTAGTGTAAATTCAGGGTTTGGCTACACCTTC
.	TRBV7-6	TRBJ2-7	.	CASSFAEDPSYEQYF	TGTGCCAGCAGCTTCGCCGAGGATCCATCCTACGAGCAGTACTTC
TRBD1	TRBV9	TRBJ1-5	.	CASSVGDRVDQPQHF	TGTGCCAGCAGCGTAGGGGACAGGGTGGATCAGCCCCAGCATTTT
TRBD1	TRBV2	TRBJ1-3	.	CASRARQGSGNTIYF	TGTGCCAGCAGGGCTAGACAGGGCTCTGGAAACACCATATATTTT
.	TRBV1	TRBJ2-1	once	CTSSQDTSGQFF	TGCACCAGCAGCCAGGATACTAGCGGGCAGTTCTTC
TRBD1	TRBV27	TRBJ2-5	.	CASSLRDRALETQYF	TGTGCCAGCAGTTTGAGGGACAGGGCCTTAGAGACCCAGTACTTC
.	TRBV4-1	TRBJ2-1	.	CASSQPTRSYNEQFF	TGCGCCAGCAGCCAACCAACTAGGTCCTACAATGAGCAGTTCTTC
.	TRBV5-1	TRBJ2-1	.	CASSPPDNEQFF	TGCGCCAGCAGCCCGCCGGACAATGAGCAGTTCTTC
TRBD2	TRBV27	TRBJ2-3	.	CASSSGLAGYTDTQYF	TGTGCCAGCAGTTCGGGACTAGCGGGATACACAGATACGCAGTATTTT
TRBD2	TRBV5-6	TRBJ2-3	.	CASSLGWGGDTQYF	TGTGCCAGCAGCTTAGGCTGGGGGGGAGATACGCAGTATTTT
TRBD2	TRBV4-1	TRBJ2-3	.	CASSQGFMSGGGDTQYF	TGCGCCAGCAGCCAAGGCTTTATGAGCGGGGGAGGGGATACGCAGTATTTT
TRBD2	TRBV5-1	TRBJ2-7	.	CASSIRTSGVSSYEQYF	TGCGCCAGCAGTATCAGAACTAGCGGGGTGTCGTCCTACGAGCAGTACTTC
.	TRBV5-6	TRBJ1-2	few	CASSLIQAVDYGYTF	TGTGCCAGCAGCTTAATACAGGCCGTGGACTATGGCTACACCTTC